This passage covers 8 T cell receptor beta chains from one sample sequenced in a study of PD-1 blockade in classical Hodgkin lymphoma. Every single patient, without exception, relapsed after autologous stem cell transplantation, and brentuximab vedotin exposure varied. Data came from immunoSEQ multiplex PCR; TCRdb stores just in-frame clones and leaves some out. The sample shows around 58,000 clones, about nine tenths of them seen only once. This specimen consisted of peripheral blood mononuclear cells (PBMCs), obtained at baseline. Every receptor here comes from a human donor with classical Hodgkin lymphoma.

This chain joins TRBV27 and TRBJ2-2, with a weak D call TRBD1 (5 bases). The germline V gene has CDR1 MNHEY and CDR2 SMNVEV (reference sequence). The CDR3 is made up of 15 amino acids. V lost 1 base and J 4 bases, leaving 10 bases between the germline ends. The CDR3 DNA follows: TGTGCCAGCAGTTTATACTGGGGCAGCACCGGGGAGCTGTTTTTT. It yields the protein CASSLYWGSTGELFF.

The chain employs TRBV7-8 and TRBJ1-1; TRBD1 agrees at 7 bases. This CDR3 is built from 15 residues. J was trimmed by 0 bases and V by 5 bases; bases with no gene match: 6. CDR1 SGHVS and CDR2 FQNEAQ come from the germline V gene. The CDR3 coding sequence is TGTGCCAGCAGCCAGATGGGACAGATGAACACTGAAGCTTTCTTT. Encoded protein: CASSQMGQMNTEAFF.

This chain links TRBV7-2 with TRBJ2-7; TRBD1 might be the D (6 bases). The CDR3 extends over 16 amino acids. CDR1 and CDR2 (germline): SGHTA, FQGNSA. The V end lost 5 bases, the J end lost 6 bases, and 23 bases lay between the germline ends. The CDR3 DNA is TGTGCCAGCAGCACCCAGCCCGGGACAAGCGTACGCGAGCAGTACTTC. Translation: CASSTQPGTSVREQYF.

V usage is TRBV28 and J usage is TRBJ2-7; D is unresolved. From germline, CDR1 is MDHEN and CDR2 SYDVKM. The CDR3 length is 11 residues. The V end was cut by 10 bases, the J end by 2 bases, with 9 bases between. The CDR3 sequence is CAIPGPYEQYF. As DNA, the CDR3 is TGTGCCATACCCGGACCCTACGAGCAGTACTTC.

V usage is TRBV28 and J usage is TRBJ1-2; D is undetermined. The CDR3 spans 12 residues. V lost 10 bases and J lost 8, with 17 bases in between. The germline V gene encodes CDR1 MDHEN and CDR2 SYDVKM. The CDR3: CATQPSDGGYTF. The CDR3 DNA is TGTGCCACCCAACCTTCGGACGGGGGCTACACCTTC.

The V gene is TRBV7-2, the J gene TRBJ2-1, with 7 bases matching TRBD1. The CDR3 runs 15 residues. CDR1 and CDR2 from the germline V gene are SGHTA and FQGNSA. With V trimmed by 7 bases and J by 3 bases, 9 bases remained unmatched. The CDR3 is CASIYRDSVYNEQFF. CDR3 bases: TGTGCCAGCATCTATCGGGACAGCGTCTACAATGAGCAGTTCTTC.

The count of this clone is one. V gene TRBV27 combines with J gene TRBJ2-7; 9 bases map to TRBD2. The V and J ends lost 5 bases and 1 base, in that order; junction bases with no gene match: 6. The V gene's germline CDR1 is MNHEY and CDR2 SMNVEV (reference sequence). This CDR3 has 15 amino acids. The CDR3 DNA reads TGTGCCAGCAGTGCCCGACTAGCGGTTTCCTACGAGCAGTACTTC. Its translation is CASSARLAVSYEQYF.

This sequence joins TRBV11-2 and TRBJ2-7; no clear D. CDR3 length: 15 amino acids. Germline V lookup: CDR1 SGHAT, CDR2 FQNNGV. The V gene lost 1 base and the J gene lost 2 bases, with 12 bases spanning the gap. The CDR3 sequence: CASSLGGTRTYEQYF. The CDR3, as DNA: TGTGCCAGCAGCTTAGGTGGTACGCGAACCTACGAGCAGTACTTC.